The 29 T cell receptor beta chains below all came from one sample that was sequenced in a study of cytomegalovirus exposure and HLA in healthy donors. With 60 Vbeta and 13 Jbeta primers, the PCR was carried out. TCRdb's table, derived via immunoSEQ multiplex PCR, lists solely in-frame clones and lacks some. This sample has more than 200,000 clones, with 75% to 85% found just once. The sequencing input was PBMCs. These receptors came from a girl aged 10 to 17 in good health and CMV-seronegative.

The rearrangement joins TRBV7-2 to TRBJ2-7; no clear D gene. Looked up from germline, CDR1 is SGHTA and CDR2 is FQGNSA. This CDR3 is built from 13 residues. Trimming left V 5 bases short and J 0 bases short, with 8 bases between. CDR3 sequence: CASSLSSSYEQYF. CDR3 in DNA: TGTGCCAGCAGCCTATCAAGCTCCTACGAGCAGTACTTC.

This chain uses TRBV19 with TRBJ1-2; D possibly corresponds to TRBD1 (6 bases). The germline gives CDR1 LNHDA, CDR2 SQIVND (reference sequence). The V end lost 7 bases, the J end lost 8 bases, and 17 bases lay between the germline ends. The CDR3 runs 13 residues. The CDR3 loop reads CASTVTGIYGYTF. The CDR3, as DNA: TGTGCCAGTACTGTTACAGGGATTTACGGCTACACCTTC.

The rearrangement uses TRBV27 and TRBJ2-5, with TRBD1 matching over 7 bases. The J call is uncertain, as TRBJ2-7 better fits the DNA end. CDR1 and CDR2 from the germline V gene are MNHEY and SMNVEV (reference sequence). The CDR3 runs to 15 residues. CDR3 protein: CASSIQTGVAYEQYF. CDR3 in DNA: TGTGCCAGCAGCATACAAACAGGGGTCGCCTACGAGCAGTACTTC.

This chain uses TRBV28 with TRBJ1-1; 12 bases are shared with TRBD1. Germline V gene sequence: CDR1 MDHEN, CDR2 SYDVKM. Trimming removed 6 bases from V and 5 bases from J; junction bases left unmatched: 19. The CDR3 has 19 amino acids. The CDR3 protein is CASRDLTGTGGFLGTEAFF. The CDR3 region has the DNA TGTGCCAGCAGAGATCTCACCGGGACAGGGGGCTTTTTGGGGACTGAAGCTTTCTTT. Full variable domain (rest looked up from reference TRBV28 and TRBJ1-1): DVKVTQSSRYLVKRTGEKVFLECVQDMDHENMFWYRQDPGLGLRLIYFSYDVKMKEKGDIPEGYSVSREKKERFSLILESASTNQTSMYLCASRDLTGTGGFLGTEAFFGQGTRLTVV.

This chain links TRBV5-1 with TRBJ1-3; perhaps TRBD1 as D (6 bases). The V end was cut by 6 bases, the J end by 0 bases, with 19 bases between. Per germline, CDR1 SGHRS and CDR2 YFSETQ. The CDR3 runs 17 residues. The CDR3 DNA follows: TGCGCCAGCACCCTGGGAGCGGGGGGCGCCTCTGGAAACACCATATATTTT. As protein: CASTLGAGGASGNTIYF.

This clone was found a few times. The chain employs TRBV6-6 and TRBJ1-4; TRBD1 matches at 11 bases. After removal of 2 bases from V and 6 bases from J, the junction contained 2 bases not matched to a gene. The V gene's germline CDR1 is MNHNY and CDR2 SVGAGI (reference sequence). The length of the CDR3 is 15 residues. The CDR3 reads CASSYRDRGYEKLFF. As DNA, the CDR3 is TGTGCCAGCAGTTACCGGGACAGGGGGTATGAAAAACTGTTTTTT.

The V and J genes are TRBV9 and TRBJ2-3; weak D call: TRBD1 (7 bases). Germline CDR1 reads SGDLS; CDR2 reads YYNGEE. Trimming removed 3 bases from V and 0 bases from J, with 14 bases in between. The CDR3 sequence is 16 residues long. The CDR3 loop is CASSAVQGTSTDTQYF. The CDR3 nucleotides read TGTGCCAGCAGCGCCGTACAGGGGACTAGCACAGATACGCAGTATTTT.

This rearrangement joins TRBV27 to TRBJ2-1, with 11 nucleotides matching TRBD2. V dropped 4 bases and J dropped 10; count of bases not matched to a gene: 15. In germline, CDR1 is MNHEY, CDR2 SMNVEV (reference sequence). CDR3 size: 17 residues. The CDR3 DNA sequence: TGTGCCAGCAGTTCCTCCGGGACTAGCGGCCAGCTTGGCGAGCAGTTCTTC. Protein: CASSSSGTSGQLGEQFF.

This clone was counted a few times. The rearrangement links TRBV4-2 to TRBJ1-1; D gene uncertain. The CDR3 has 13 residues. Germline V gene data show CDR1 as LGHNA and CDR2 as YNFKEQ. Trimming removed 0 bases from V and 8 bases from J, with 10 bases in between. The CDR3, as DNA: TGTGCCAGCAGCCAAGATCGCGGGTTGGAAGCTTTCTTT. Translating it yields CASSQDRGLEAFF.

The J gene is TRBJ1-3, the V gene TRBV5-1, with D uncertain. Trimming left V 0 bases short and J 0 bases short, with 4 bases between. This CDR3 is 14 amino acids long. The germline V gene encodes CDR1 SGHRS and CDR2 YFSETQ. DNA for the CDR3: TGCGCCAGCAGCTTGGAGAGCTCTGGAAACACCATATATTTT. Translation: CASSLESSGNTIYF.

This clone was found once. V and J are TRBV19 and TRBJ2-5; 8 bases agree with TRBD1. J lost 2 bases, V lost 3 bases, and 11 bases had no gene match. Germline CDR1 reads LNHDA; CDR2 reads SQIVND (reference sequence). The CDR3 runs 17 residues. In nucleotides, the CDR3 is TGTGCCAGTAGTATGACGAGAAGCCACAGGGGGCAAGAGACCCAGTACTTC. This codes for CASSMTRSHRGQETQYF.

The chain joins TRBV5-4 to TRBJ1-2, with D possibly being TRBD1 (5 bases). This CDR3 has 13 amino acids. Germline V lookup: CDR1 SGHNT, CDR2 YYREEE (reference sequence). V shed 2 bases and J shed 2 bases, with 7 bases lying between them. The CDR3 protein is CASSFPGNYGYTF. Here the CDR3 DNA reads TGTGCCAGCAGCTTTCCAGGGAACTATGGCTACACCTTC.

The CDR3 loop is CASSYRGQGPVEKLFF. The CDR3 region has the DNA TGCGCCAGCAGCTACCGTGGACAGGGTCCGGTTGAAAAACTGTTTTTT. The V call is TRBV5-1, the J call TRBJ1-4; TRBD1 matches at 8 bases. The CDR3 runs to 16 residues. CDR1 is SGHRS, CDR2 YFSETQ, per germline. The V segment lost 3 bases and the J segment 7 bases; nucleotides outside the gene matches: 11.

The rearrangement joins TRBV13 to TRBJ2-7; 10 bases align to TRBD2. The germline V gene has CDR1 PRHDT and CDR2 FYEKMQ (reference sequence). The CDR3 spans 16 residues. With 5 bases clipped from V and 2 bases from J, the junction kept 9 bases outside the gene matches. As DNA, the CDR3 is TGTGCCAGCAGCCTACCCACTAGCGGGGCTCCCTACGAGCAGTACTTC. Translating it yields CASSLPTSGAPYEQYF.

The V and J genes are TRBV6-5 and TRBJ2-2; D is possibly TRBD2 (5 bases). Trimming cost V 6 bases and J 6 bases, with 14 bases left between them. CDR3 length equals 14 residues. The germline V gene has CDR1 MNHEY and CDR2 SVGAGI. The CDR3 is CASSARGPAGELFF. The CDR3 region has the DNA TGTGCCAGCAGCGCACGAGGGCCGGCCGGGGAGCTGTTTTTT.

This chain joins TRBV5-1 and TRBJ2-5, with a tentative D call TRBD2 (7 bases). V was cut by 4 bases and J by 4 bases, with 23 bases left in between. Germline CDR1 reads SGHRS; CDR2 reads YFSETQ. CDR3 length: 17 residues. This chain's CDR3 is CASSGGASSYSRETQYF. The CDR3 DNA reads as TGCGCCAGCAGCGGGGGGGCCTCGTCGTACTCCCGAGAGACCCAGTACTTC.

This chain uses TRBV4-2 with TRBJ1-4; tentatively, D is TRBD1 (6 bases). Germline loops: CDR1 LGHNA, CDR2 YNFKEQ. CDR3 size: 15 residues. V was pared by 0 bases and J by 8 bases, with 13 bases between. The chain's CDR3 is CASSQDRGQPEKLFF. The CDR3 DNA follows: TGTGCCAGCAGCCAAGATCGTGGACAGCCAGAAAAACTGTTTTTT.

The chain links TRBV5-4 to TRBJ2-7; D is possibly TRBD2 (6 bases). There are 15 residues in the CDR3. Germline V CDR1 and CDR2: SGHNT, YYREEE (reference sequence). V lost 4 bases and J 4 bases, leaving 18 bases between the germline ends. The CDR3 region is CASSPNRGVAYEQYF. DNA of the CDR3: TGTGCCAGCAGCCCTAACCGCGGGGTTGCTTACGAGCAGTACTTC.

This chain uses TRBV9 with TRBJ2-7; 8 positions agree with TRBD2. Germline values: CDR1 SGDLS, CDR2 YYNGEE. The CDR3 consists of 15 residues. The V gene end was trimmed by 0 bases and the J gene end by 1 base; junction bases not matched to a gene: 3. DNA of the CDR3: TGTGCCAGCAGCGTAGGGGGCGGGGGGTCCTACGAGCAGTACTTC. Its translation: CASSVGGGGSYEQYF. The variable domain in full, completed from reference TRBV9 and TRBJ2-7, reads DSGVTQTPKHLITATGQRVTLRCSPRSGDLSVYWYQQSLDQGLQFLIQYYNGEERAKGNILERFSAQQFPDLHSELNLSSLELGDSALYFCASSVGGGGSYEQYFGPGTRLTVT.

The CDR3 DNA follows: TGTGCCAGCAGCCTGCGCCGCGGGGGGCCGTGGGATACGCAGTATTTT. This translates into CASSLRRGGPWDTQYF. V gene TRBV7-2 combines with J gene TRBJ2-3, with 8 bases lining up with TRBD2. Unmatched junction bases numbered 13, after V lost 5 bases and J lost 6 bases. The CDR3 totals 16 residues. Germline values: CDR1 SGHTA, CDR2 FQGNSA.

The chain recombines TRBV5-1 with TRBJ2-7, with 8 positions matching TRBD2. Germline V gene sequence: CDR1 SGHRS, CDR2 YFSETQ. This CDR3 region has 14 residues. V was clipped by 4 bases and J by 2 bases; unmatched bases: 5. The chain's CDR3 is CASSAAGGPYEQYF. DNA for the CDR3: TGCGCCAGCAGCGCCGCGGGGGGCCCCTACGAGCAGTACTTC.

The chain's CDR3 is CASGTSGSPYEQYF. The CDR3, as DNA: TGTGCCAGCGGTACTAGCGGGAGTCCCTACGAGCAGTACTTC. V is TRBV6-1 and J is TRBJ2-7, with 11 nucleotides matching TRBD2. The V segment lost 8 bases and the J segment 2 bases; nucleotides outside the gene matches: 5. This CDR3 spans 14 amino acids. In germline, CDR1 is MNHNS, CDR2 SASEGT.

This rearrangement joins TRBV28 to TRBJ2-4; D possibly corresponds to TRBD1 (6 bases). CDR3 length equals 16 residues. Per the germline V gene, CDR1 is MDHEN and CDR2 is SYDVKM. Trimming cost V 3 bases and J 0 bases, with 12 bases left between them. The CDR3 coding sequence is TGTGCCAGCAGTTTGAGACAGGCCCTAGCCAAAAACATTCAGTACTTC. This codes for CASSLRQALAKNIQYF.

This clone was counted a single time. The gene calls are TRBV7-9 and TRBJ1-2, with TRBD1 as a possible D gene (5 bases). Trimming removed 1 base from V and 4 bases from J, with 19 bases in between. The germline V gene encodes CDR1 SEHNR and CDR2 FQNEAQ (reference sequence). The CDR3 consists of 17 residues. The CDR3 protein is CASSLVGAATLLYGYTF. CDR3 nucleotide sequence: TGTGCCAGCAGCTTAGTAGGGGCCGCAACCCTCCTCTATGGCTACACCTTC.

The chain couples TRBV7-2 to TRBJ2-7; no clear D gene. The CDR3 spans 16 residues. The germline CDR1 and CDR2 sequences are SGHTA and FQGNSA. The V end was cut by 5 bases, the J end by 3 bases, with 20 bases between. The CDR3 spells CASSQTLSSSVYEQYF. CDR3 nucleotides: TGTGCCAGCAGCCAAACCCTCTCTAGTTCGGTCTACGAGCAGTACTTC.

The chain's CDR3 is CASSRGLKGPSTNEKLFF. DNA for the CDR3: TGTGCCAGCAGCCGAGGACTCAAGGGCCCATCAACTAATGAAAAACTGTTTTTT. This chain uses TRBV5-4 with TRBJ1-4; no definite D call. Between the trimmed V and J ends, which lost 4 bases and 0 bases, there was a span of 19 bases. CDR3 length equals 18 residues. In germline, CDR1 is SGHNT, CDR2 YYREEE (reference sequence).

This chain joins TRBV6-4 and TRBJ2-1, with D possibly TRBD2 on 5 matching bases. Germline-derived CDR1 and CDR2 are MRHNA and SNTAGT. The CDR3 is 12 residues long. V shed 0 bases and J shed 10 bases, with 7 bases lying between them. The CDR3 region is CASSDSSGEQFF. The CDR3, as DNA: TGTGCCAGCAGTGACTCATCGGGAGAGCAGTTCTTC.

This chain's CDR3 is CASSRQGTVNTEAFF. CDR3 bases: TGTGCCAGCAGCCGACAGGGCACTGTGAACACTGAAGCTTTCTTT. The chain carries TRBV7-9 and TRBJ1-1; TRBD1 matches 7 bases. CDR1 is SEHNR, CDR2 FQNEAQ, per germline (reference sequence). Germline trimming cut 5 bases from V and 0 bases from J; bases unmatched to any gene: 6. CDR3 length: 15 residues.

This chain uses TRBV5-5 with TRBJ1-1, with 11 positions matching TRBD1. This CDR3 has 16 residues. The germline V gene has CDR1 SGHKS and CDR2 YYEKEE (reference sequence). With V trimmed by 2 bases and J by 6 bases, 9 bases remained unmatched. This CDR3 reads CASSLTPGQGGPEAFF. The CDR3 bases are TGTGCCAGCAGCTTAACACCGGGACAGGGGGGCCCTGAAGCTTTCTTT.